This TCR beta chain derives from a study of shared clonotypes between healthy human individuals. Study-level results: Four donors showed sharing of about 5.5% of naive CD4 clonotypes. A generally larger estimated richness was seen in naive subsets than in memory subsets.

Looked up from germline, CDR1 is SGHDT and CDR2 is YYEEEE. V gave up 1 base and J gave up 6 bases, with 18 bases separating them. The CDR3 is 16 residues long. Regarding this clone: As yet, its antigen is unknown.

At deep level, the assay was performed. Using immunoSEQ multiplex PCR, the repertoire was profiled, and TCRdb retains in-frame clones only, with some absent. The sample has 550,000 to 700,000 clones, roughly 73% seen once. This receptor was taken from a woman younger than 45 in good health. The chain carries TRBV5-6 and TRBJ2-3, with D hard to call. Sequenced: memory CD4+ T cells sorted from blood. Noted subset: CD45RA-negative fraction. The CDR3 nucleotides read TGTGCCAGCAGCTTGTCCGCCGTTGGCATTCAGGATACGCAGTATTTT. Amino acids: CASSLSAVGIQDTQYF.